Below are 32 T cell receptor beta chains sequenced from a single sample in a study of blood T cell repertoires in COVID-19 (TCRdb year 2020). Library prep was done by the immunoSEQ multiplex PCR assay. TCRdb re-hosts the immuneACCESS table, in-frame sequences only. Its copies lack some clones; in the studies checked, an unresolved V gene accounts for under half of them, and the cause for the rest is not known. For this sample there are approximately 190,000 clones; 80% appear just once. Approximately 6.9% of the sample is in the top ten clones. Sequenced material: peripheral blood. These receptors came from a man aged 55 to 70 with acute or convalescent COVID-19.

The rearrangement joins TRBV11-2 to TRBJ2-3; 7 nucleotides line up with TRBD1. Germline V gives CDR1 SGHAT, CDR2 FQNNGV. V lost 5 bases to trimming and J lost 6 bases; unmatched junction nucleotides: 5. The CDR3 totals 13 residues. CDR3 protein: CASSRDRDDTQYF. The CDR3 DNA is TGTGCCAGCAGCCGTGACAGGGATGATACGCAGTATTTT.

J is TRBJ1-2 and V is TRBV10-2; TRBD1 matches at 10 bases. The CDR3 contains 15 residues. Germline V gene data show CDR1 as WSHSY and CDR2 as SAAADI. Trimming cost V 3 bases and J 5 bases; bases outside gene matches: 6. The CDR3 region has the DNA TGCGCCAGCAGTGATTCCCGGGACAGGGGTTATGGCTACACCTTC. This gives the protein CASSDSRDRGYGYTF.

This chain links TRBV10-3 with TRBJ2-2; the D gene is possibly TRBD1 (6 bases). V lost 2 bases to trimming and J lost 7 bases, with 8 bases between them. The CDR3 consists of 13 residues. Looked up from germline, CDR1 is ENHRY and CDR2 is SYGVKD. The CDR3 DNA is TGTGCCATCAGTGAGGGGGACATCGGGGAGCTGTTTTTT. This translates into CAISEGDIGELFF.

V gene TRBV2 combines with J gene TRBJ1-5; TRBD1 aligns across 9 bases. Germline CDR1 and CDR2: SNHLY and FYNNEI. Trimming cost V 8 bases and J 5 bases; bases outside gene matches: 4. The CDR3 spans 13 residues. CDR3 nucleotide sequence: TGTGCCAGCGAGCGGGACAGGGATCAGCCCCAGCATTTT. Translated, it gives CASERDRDQPQHF.

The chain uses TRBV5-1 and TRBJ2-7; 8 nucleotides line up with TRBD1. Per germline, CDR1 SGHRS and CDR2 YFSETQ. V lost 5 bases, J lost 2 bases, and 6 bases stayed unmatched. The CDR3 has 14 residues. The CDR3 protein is CASRSPGQAYEQYF. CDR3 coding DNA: TGCGCCAGCAGATCTCCGGGACAGGCCTACGAGCAGTACTTC.

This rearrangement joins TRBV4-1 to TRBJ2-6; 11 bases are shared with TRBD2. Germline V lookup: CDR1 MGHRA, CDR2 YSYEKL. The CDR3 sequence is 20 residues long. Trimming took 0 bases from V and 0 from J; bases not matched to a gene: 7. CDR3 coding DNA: TGCGCCAGCAGCCAAGAGGTACTAGCGGGAGACTTCTCTGGGGCCAACGTCCTGACTTTC. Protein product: CASSQEVLAGDFSGANVLTF.

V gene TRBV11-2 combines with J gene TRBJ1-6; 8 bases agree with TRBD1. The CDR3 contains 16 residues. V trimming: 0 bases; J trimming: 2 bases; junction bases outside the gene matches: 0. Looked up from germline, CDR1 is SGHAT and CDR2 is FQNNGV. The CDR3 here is CASSLEQGAYNSPLHF. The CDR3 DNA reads TGTGCCAGCAGCTTAGAACAGGGGGCCTATAATTCACCCCTCCACTTT.

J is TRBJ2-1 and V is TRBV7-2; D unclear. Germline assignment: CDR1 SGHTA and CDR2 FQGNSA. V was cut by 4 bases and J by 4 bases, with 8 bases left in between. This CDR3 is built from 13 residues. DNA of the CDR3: TGTGCCAGCAGCTCCGCAACTTACAATGAGCAGTTCTTC. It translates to CASSSATYNEQFF.

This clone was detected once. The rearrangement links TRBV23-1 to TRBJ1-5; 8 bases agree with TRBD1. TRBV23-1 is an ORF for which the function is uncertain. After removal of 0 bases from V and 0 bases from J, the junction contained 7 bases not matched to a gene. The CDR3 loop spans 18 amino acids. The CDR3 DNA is TGCGCCAGCAGTCAATCTACAGGGGGGGCATATAGCAATCAGCCCCAGCATTTT. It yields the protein CASSQSTGGAYSNQPQHF.

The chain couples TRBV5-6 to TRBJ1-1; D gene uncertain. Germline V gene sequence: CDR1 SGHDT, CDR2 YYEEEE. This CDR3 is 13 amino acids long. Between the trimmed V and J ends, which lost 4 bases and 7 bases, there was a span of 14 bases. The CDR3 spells CASSRAAGLEAFF. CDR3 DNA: TGTGCCAGCAGCCGAGCGGCAGGCCTTGAAGCTTTCTTT.

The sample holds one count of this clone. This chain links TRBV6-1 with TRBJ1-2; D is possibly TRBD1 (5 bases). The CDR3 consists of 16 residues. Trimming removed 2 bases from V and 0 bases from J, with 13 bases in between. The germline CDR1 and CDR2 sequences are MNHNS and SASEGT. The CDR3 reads CASSESGREANYGYTF. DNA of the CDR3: TGTGCCAGCAGTGAATCAGGGCGGGAGGCTAACTATGGCTACACCTTC.

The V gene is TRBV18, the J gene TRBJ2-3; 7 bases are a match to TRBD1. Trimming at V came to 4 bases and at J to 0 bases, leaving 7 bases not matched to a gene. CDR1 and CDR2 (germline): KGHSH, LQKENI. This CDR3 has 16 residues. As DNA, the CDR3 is TGTGCCAGCTCACGGCCCGGACAGGAGAGCACAGATACGCAGTATTTT. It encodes CASSRPGQESTDTQYF. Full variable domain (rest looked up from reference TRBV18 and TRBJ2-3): NAGVMQNPRHLVRRRGQEARLRCSPMKGHSHVYWYRQLPEEGLKFMVYLQKENIIDESGMPKERFSAEFPKEGPSILRIQQVVRGDSAAYFCASSRPGQESTDTQYFGPGTRLTVL.

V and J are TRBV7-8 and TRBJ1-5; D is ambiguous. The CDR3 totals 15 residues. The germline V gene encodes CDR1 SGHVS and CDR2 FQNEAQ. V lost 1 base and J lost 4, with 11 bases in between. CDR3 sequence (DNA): TGTGCCAGCAGCTTAGGGGTGCGGGAGAATCAGCCCCAGCATTTT. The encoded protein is CASSLGVRENQPQHF.

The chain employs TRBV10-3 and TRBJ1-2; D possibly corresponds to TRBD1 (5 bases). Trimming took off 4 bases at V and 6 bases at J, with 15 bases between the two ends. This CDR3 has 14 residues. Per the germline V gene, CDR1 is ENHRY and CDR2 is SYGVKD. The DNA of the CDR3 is TGTGCCATCAGTGGACTCGGGGGGGAAGATGGCTACACCTTC. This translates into CAISGLGGEDGYTF.

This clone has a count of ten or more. The CDR3 here is CAWSEESYEQYF. Here the CDR3 DNA reads TGTGCCTGGAGTGAAGAGTCCTACGAGCAGTACTTC. This chain joins TRBV30 and TRBJ2-7; D remains unclear. Germline assignment: CDR1 GTSNPN and CDR2 SVGIG (reference sequence). Trimming took off 1 base at V and 1 base at J, with 5 bases between the two ends. The CDR3 extends over 12 amino acids.

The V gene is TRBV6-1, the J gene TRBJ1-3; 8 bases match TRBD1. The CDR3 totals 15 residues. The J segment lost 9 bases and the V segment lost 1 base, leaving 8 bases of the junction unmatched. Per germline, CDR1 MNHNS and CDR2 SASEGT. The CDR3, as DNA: TGTGCCAGCAGTGAAGGGGCAGGGGGCTACGCCACCATATATTTT. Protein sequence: CASSEGAGGYATIYF.

CDR3 sequence: CSATDSGIPGEQYF. The CDR3 DNA reads TGCAGTGCTACTGATAGCGGGATTCCCGGGGAGCAGTACTTC. The chain carries TRBV20-1 and TRBJ2-7; 8 nucleotides line up with TRBD2. Germline CDR1 reads DFQATT; CDR2 reads SNEGSKA (reference sequence). V was clipped by 4 bases and J by 7 bases; unmatched bases: 12. CDR3 length equals 14 residues.

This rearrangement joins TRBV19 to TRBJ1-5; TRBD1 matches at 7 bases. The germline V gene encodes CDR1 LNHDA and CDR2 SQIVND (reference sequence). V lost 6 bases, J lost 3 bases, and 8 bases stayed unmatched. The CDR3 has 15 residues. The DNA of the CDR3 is TGTGCCAGTAGCATCGGGACAGTCTTCAATCAGCCCCAGCATTTT. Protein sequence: CASSIGTVFNQPQHF.

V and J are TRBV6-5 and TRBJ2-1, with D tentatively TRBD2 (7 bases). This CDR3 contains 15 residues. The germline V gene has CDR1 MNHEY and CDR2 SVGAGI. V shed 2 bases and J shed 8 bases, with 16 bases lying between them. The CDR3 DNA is TGTGCCAGCAGTTACGCGGGGGCGTACTTCGATGAGCAGTTCTTC. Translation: CASSYAGAYFDEQFF.

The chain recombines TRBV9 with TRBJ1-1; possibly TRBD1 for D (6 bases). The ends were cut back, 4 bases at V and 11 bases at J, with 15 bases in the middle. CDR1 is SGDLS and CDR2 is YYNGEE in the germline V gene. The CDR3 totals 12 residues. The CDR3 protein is CASSLGGAEAFF. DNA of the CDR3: TGTGCCAGCAGCCTCGGGGGGGCGGAGGCTTTCTTT.

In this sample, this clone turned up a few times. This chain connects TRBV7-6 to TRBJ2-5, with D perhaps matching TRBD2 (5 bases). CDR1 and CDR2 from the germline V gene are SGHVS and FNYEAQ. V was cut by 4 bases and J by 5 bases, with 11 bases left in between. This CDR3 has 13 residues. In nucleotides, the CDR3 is TGTGCCAGCAGCTCTCGGACTTCGGAGACCCAGTACTTC. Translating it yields CASSSRTSETQYF.

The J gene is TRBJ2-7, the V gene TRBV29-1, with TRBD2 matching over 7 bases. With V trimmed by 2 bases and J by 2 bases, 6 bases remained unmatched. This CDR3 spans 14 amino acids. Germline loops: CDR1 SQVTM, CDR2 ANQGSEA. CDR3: CSVEREEAPYEQYF. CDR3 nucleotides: TGCAGCGTTGAACGGGAGGAGGCCCCCTACGAGCAGTACTTC.

This chain's CDR3 is CATSEGGRGKQYF. Written as DNA, the CDR3 is TGTGCCACCAGTGAGGGAGGCCGGGGAAAGCAGTACTTC. This chain links TRBV24-1 with TRBJ2-7; D may be TRBD2 (6 bases). This CDR3 region has 13 residues. Germline CDR1 reads KGHDR; CDR2 reads SFDVKD. V was cut by 4 bases and J by 8 bases, with 14 bases left in between.

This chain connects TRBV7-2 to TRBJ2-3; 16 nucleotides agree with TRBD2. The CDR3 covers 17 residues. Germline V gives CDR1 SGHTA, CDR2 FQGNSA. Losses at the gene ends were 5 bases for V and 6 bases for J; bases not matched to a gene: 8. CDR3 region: CASSVPGLAGGPDTQYF. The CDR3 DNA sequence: TGTGCCAGCAGCGTTCCGGGACTAGCGGGGGGGCCCGATACGCAGTATTTT.

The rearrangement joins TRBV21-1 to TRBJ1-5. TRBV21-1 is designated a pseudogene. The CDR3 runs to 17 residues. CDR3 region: CASSNVWARRGNQPQHF. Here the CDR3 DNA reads TGTGCCAGCAGCAACGTCTGGGCCAGGAGGGGCAATCAGCCCCAGCATTTT.

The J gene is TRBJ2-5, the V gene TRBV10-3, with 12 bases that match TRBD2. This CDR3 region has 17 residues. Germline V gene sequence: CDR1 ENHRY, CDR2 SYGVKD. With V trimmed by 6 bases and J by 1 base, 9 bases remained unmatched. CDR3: CAIRQASGGVFQETQYF. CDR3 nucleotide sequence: TGTGCCATCAGGCAGGCTAGCGGGGGGGTATTCCAAGAGACCCAGTACTTC.

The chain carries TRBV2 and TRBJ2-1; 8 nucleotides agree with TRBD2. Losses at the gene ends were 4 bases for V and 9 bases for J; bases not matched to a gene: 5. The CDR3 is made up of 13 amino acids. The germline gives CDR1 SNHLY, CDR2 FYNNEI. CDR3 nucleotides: TGTGCCAGCAGTGCCGGGGGGGCCCCTGAGCAGTTCTTC. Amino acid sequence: CASSAGGAPEQFF. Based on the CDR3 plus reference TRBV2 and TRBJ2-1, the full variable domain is EPEVTQTPSHQVTQMGQEVILRCVPISNHLYFYWYRQILGQKVEFLVSFYNNEISEKSEIFDDQFSVERPDGSNFTLKIRSTKLEDSAMYFCASSAGGAPEQFFGPGTRLTVL.

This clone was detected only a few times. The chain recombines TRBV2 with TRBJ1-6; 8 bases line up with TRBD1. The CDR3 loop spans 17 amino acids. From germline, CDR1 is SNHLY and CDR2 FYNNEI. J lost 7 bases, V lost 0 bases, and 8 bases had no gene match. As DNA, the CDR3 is TGTGCCAGCAGTGAAGCGCTTGGCAGGGGGCCGAATTCACCCCTCCACTTT. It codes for CASSEALGRGPNSPLHF.

The chain's CDR3 is CASSFGTANQPQHF. DNA for the CDR3: TGTGCCAGCAGCTTCGGGACAGCGAATCAGCCCCAGCATTTT. J is TRBJ1-5 and V is TRBV7-9, with 7 bases that match TRBD1. The V segment lost 3 bases and the J segment 4 bases; nucleotides outside the gene matches: 3. From germline, CDR1 is SEHNR and CDR2 FQNEAQ (reference sequence). The CDR3 length is 14 residues.

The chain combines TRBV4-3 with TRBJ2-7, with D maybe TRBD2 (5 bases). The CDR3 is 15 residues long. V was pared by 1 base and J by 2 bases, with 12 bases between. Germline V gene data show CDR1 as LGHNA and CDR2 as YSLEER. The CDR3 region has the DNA TGCGCCAGCAGCCAAGCGCCAGGACTGGCCTACGAGCAGTACTTC. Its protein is CASSQAPGLAYEQYF.

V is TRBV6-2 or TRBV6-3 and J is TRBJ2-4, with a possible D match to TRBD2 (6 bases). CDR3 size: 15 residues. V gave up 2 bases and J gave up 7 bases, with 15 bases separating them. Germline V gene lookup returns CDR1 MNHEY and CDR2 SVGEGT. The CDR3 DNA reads TGTGCCAGCAGTTACCGGGTCCGCGGGACTAACATTCAGTACTTC. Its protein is CASSYRVRGTNIQYF.

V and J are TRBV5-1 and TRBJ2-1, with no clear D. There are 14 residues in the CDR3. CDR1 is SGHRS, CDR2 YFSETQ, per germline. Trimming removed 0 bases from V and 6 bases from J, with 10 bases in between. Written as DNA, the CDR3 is TGCGCCAGCAGCTTGGAGCCTTTATCCAATGAGCAGTTCTTC. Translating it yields CASSLEPLSNEQFF. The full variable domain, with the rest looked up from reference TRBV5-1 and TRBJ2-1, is KAGVTQTPRYLIKTRGQQVTLSCSPISGHRSVSWYQQTPGQGLQFLFEYFSETQRNKGNFPGRFSGRQFSNSRSEMNVSTLELGDSALYLCASSLEPLSNEQFFGPGTRLTVL.